These 8 T cell receptor beta chains came from one sample sequenced in a study of blood T cell repertoires in COVID-19. Some clones are missing from TCRdb's copy, which holds only in-frame ones; the method was immunoSEQ multiplex PCR. The top ten hold 33% of the sample, which has fewer than 40,000 clones, 78% seen once. Sequenced material: peripheral blood. The receptors were sampled from a man in his fifties or sixties with acute or convalescent COVID-19.

The CDR3 nucleotides read TGTGCCAGCAGCTCGCCTAGCGGGAAAGGATATGAGCAGTTCTTC. Its translation: CASSSPSGKGYEQFF. The rearrangement uses TRBV7-2 and TRBJ2-1; 9 positions match TRBD2. Germline-derived CDR1 and CDR2 are SGHTA and FQGNSA. Losses at the gene ends were 4 bases for V and 8 bases for J; bases not matched to a gene: 9. This CDR3 is 15 amino acids long. The full variable domain, rest sourced from reference TRBV7-2 and TRBJ2-1, is GAGVSQSPSNKVTEKGKDVELRCDPISGHTALYWYRQSLGQGLEFLIYFQGNSAPDKSGLPSDRFSAERTGGSVSTLTIQRTQQEDSAVYLCASSSPSGKGYEQFFGPGTRLTVL.

The chain is built from TRBV2 and TRBJ2-2, with D possibly TRBD2 on 6 matching bases. The V gene's germline CDR1 is SNHLY and CDR2 FYNNEI. The CDR3 runs 16 residues. The ends were cut back, 1 base at V and 6 bases at J, with 15 bases in the middle. For the CDR3, the DNA is TGTGCCAGCAGTGAAGGGGGCGGGATATCCCCCGGGGAGCTGTTTTTT. As protein: CASSEGGGISPGELFF.

V and J are TRBV5-1 and TRBJ1-4; no definite D call. CDR3 length: 14 residues. The V end was cut by 3 bases, the J end by 1 base, with 7 bases between. Germline V lookup: CDR1 SGHRS, CDR2 YFSETQ. The CDR3 coding sequence is TGCGCCAGCAGCTCGAGGGAAACTAATGAAAAACTGTTTTTT. Protein product: CASSSRETNEKLFF. Together with reference TRBV5-1 and TRBJ1-4, the CDR3 gives the full variable domain: KAGVTQTPRYLIKTRGQQVTLSCSPISGHRSVSWYQQTPGQGLQFLFEYFSETQRNKGNFPGRFSGRQFSNSRSEMNVSTLELGDSALYLCASSSRETNEKLFFGSGTQLSVL.

The chain uses TRBV29-1 and TRBJ1-2; 7 bases map to TRBD1. Germline values: CDR1 SQVTM, CDR2 ANQGSEA. This CDR3 is 11 amino acids long. After removal of 6 bases from V and 11 bases from J, the junction contained 9 bases not matched to a gene. The CDR3 protein is CSVDPQDRYTF. CDR3 in DNA: TGCAGCGTGGATCCCCAGGACAGGTACACCTTC.

The J gene is TRBJ2-7, the V gene TRBV27; TRBD2 matches at 8 bases. Looked up from germline, CDR1 is MNHEY and CDR2 is SMNVEV (reference sequence). J was trimmed by 6 bases and V by 5 bases; bases with no gene match: 15. The CDR3 runs to 16 residues. CDR3 coding DNA: TGTGCCAGCAGTGATCCCTACGCGGGAGGAGGGCTCGAGCAGTACTTC. Translated: CASSDPYAGGGLEQYF.

This chain joins TRBV2 and TRBJ2-7, with 12 positions matching TRBD2. Trimming at V came to 2 bases and at J to 4 bases, leaving 0 bases not matched to a gene. Germline values: CDR1 SNHLY, CDR2 FYNNEI. CDR3 size: 14 residues. The CDR3 DNA reads as TGTGCCAGCAGTGAAACTAGCGGGAGGTACGAGCAGTACTTC. The encoded protein is CASSETSGRYEQYF.

This clone was found once. The CDR3 reads CASSIELANPTEQYF. CDR3 in DNA: TGTGCCAGTAGTATAGAACTAGCCAACCCGACCGAGCAGTACTTC. The rearrangement uses TRBV19 and TRBJ2-7; tentatively, D is TRBD2 (6 bases). Trimming pared 0 bases from V and 6 bases from J, leaving 15 bases between. Germline CDR1 and CDR2: LNHDA and SQIVND (reference sequence). CDR3 length: 15 residues.

This sequence joins TRBV9 and TRBJ2-1; TRBD2 aligns across 13 bases. Germline-derived CDR1 and CDR2 are SGDLS and YYNGEE. The CDR3 contains 15 residues. After removal of 2 bases from V and 9 bases from J, the junction contained 5 bases not matched to a gene. The CDR3 is CASSVGTSGMAEQFF. The CDR3 nucleotides are TGTGCCAGCAGCGTCGGGACTAGCGGGATGGCTGAGCAGTTCTTC.